This TCR beta chain appears in the sequencing data of a study of T-cell reconstitution after alpha-beta-depleted transplantation in children. Researchers prepared the TCRbeta library using unique molecular identifiers, the study reports. TCRdb reanalysed the PCR reads using MiXCR and keeps one entry per CDR3 protein. This sample carries 380,000 or so distinct CDR3 sequences, approximately 12% of them seen once, and the ten largest clones take 4.3%. Between the trimmed V and J ends, which lost 5 bases and 8 bases, there was a span of 12 bases. This CDR3 comprises 12 residues. CDR1 is SEHNR and CDR2 is FQNEAQ in the germline V gene (reference sequence).

The TCR comes from a human donor who donated a stem cell graft to a child with Fanconi anemia. Source: PBMCs, taken from the stem cell graft. The chain uses TRBV7-9 and TRBJ1-1; D call uncertain. This CDR3 reads CASSLHTVEAFF. As DNA, the CDR3 is TGTGCCAGCAGCCTGCATACTGTGGAAGCTTTCTTT.